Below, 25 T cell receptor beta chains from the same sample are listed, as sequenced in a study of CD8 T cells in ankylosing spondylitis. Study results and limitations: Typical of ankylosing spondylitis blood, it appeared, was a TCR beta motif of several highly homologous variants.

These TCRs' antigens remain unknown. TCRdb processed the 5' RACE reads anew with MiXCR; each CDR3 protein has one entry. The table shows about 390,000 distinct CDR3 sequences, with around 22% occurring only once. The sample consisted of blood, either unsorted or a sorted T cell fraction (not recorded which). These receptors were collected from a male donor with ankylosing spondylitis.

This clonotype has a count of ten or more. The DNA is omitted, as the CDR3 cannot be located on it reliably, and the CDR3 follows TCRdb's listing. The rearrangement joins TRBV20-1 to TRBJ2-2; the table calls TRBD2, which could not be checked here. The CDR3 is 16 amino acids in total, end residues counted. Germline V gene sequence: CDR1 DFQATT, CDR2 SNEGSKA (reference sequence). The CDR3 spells CSTSGLAGVRTGELFF.

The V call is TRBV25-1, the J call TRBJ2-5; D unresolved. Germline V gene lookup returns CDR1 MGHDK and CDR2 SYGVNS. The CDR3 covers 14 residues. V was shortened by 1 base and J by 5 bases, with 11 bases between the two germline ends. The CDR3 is CASSELGGRETQYF. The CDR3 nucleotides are TGTGCCAGCAGTGAATTGGGCGGTCGGGAGACCCAGTACTTC.

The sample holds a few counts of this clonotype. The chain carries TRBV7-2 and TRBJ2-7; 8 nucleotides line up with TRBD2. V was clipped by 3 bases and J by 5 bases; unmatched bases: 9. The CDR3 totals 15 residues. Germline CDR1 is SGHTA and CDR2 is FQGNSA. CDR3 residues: CASSLSGLAGDEQYF. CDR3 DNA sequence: TGTGCCAGCAGCTTGTCAGGACTAGCTGGGGACGAGCAGTACTTC.

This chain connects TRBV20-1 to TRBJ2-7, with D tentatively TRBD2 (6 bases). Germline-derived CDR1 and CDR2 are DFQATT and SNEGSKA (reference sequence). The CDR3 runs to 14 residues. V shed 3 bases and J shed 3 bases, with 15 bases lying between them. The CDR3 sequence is CSASEAGSVYEQYF. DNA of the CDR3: TGCAGTGCTAGTGAGGCGGGATCCGTCTACGAGCAGTACTTC.

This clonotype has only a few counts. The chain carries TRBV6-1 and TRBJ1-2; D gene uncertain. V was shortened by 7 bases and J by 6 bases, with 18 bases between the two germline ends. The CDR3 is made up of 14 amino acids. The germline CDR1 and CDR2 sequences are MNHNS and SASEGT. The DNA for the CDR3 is TGTGCCAGCAATCCGACATGGGGTTTGGATGGCTACACCTTC. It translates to CASNPTWGLDGYTF.

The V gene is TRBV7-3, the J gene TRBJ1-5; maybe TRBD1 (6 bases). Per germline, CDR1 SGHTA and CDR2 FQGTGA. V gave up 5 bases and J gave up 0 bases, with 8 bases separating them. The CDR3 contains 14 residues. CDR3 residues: CASSRDISNQPQHF. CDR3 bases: TGTGCCAGCAGCCGGGACATTAGCAATCAGCCCCAGCATTTT.

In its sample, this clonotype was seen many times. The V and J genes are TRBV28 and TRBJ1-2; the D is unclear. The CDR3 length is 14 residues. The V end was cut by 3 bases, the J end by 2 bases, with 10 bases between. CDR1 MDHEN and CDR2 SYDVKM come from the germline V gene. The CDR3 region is CASSFNIRNYGYTF. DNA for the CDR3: TGTGCCAGCAGTTTCAACATAAGGAACTATGGCTACACCTTC.

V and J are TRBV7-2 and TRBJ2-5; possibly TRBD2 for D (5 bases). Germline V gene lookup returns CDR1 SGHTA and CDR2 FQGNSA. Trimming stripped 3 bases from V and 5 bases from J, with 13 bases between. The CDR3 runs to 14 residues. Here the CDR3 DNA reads TGTGCCAGCAGCTTTAATCCGGGATGGGAGACCCAGTACTTC. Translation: CASSFNPGWETQYF.

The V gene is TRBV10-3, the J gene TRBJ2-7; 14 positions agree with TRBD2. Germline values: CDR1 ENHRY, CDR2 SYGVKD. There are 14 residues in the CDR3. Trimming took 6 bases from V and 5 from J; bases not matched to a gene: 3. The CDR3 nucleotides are TGTGCCATCAGGCAGACTAGCGGGAGGGACGAGCAGTACTTC. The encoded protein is CAIRQTSGRDEQYF.

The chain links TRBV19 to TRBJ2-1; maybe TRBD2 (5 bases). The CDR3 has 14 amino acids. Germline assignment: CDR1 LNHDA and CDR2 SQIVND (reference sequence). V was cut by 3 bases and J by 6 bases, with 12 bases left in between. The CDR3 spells CASSIYGRGNEQFF. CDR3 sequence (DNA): TGTGCCAGTAGTATTTATGGCCGGGGCAATGAGCAGTTCTTC.

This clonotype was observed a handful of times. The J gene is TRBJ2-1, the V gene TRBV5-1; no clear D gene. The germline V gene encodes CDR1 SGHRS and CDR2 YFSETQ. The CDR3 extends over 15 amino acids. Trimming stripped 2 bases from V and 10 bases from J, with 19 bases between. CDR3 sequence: CASSFLGLPTQEQFF. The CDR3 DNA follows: TGCGCCAGCAGCTTCCTGGGCCTGCCCACCCAGGAGCAGTTCTTC.

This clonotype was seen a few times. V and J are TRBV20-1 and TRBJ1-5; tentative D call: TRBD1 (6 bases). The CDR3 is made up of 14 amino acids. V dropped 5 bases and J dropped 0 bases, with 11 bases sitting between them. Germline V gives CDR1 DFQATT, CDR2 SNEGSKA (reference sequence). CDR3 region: CSASTGVSNQPQHF. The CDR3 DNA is TGCAGTGCTTCGACAGGAGTTAGCAATCAGCCCCAGCATTTT.

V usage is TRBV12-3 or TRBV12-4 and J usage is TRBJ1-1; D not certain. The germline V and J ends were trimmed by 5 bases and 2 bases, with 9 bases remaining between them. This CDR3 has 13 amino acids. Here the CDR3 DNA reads TGTGCCAGCAGTGCCTCATCAAACACTGAAGCTTTCTTT. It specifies CASSASSNTEAFF.

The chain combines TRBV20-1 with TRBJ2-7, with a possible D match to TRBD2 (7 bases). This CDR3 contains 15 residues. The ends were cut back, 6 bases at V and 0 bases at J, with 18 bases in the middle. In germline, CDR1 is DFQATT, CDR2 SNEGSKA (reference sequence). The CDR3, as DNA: TGCAGTGCAAGGGGGGTAGCGGGTTACTCCTACGAGCAGTACTTC. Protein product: CSARGVAGYSYEQYF.

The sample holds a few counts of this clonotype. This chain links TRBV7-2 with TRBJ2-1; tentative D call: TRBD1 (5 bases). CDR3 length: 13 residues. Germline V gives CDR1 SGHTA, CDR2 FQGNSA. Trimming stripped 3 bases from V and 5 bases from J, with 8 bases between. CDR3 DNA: TGTGCCAGCAGCTTCGACAGAGACAATGAGCAGTTCTTC. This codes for CASSFDRDNEQFF.

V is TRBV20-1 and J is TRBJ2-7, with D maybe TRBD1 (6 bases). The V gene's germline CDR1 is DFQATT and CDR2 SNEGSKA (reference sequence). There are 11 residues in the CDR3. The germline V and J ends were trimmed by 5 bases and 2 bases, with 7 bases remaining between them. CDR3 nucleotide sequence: TGCAGTGCTGCAGGGGCCTACGAGCAGTACTTC. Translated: CSAAGAYEQYF.

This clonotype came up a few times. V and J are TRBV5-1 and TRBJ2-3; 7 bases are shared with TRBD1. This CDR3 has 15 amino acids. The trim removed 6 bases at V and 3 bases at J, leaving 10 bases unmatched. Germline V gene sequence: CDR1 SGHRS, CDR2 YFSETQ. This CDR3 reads CASILGGTATDTQYF. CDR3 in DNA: TGCGCCAGCATCCTGGGTGGGACAGCTACAGATACGCAGTATTTT.

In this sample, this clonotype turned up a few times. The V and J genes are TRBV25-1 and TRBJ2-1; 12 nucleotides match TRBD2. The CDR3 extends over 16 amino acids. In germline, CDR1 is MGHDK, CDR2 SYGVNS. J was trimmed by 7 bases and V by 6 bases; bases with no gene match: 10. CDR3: CASSDNGLAGRNEQFF. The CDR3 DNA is TGTGCCAGCAGCGACAACGGACTAGCGGGACGGAATGAGCAGTTCTTC.

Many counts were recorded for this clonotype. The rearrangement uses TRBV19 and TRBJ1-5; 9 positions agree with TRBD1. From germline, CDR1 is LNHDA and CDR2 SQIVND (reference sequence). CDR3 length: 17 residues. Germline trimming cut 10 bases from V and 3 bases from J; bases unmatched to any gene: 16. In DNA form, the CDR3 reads TGTGCCACTCACGCTGTTCCCGGGACAGGGCTCAATCAGCCCCAGCATTTT. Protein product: CATHAVPGTGLNQPQHF. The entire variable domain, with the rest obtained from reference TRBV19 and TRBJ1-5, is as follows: DGGITQSPKYLFRKEGQNVTLSCEQNLNHDAMYWYRQDPGQGLRLIYYSQIVNDFQKGDIAEGYSVSREKKESFPLTVTSAQKNPTAFYLCATHAVPGTGLNQPQHFGDGTRLSIL.

The DNA for the CDR3 is TGTGCCAGCAGCAGACAGGGGGCAGGGACCGGGGAGCTGTTTTTT. This gives the protein CASSRQGAGTGELFF. The rearrangement uses TRBV6-1 and TRBJ2-2; TRBD1 matches 10 bases. Trimming took 6 bases from V and 5 from J; bases not matched to a gene: 6. The CDR3 extends over 15 amino acids. Per germline, CDR1 MNHNS and CDR2 SASEGT.

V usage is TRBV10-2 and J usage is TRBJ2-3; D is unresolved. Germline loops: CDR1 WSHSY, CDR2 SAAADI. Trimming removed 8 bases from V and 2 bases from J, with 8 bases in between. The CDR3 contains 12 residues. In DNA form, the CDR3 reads TGCGCCAGCGCTTTGGACACAGATACGCAGTATTTT. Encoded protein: CASALDTDTQYF.

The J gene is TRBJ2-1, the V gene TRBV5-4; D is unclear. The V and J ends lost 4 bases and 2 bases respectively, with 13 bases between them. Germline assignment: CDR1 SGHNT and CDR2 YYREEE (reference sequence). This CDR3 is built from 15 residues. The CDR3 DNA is TGTGCCAGCAGCCCTCAGACGCGTACCTACAATGAGCAGTTCTTC. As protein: CASSPQTRTYNEQFF.

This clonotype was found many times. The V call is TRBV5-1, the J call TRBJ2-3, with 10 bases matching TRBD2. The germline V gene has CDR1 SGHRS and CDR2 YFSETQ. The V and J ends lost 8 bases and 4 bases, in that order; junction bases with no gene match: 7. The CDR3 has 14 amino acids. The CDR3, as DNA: TGCGCCAGTGCGGTAGCGGGAGGTGCAGATACGCAGTATTTT. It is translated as CASAVAGGADTQYF.

CDR3 coding DNA: TGCAGTGCTGCACCACATGGGTACGAGCAGTACTTC. It is translated as CSAAPHGYEQYF. The chain employs TRBV20-1 and TRBJ2-7, with D unresolved. The V gene's germline CDR1 is DFQATT and CDR2 SNEGSKA (reference sequence). The CDR3 totals 12 residues. Trimming stripped 5 bases from V and 4 bases from J, with 12 bases between.

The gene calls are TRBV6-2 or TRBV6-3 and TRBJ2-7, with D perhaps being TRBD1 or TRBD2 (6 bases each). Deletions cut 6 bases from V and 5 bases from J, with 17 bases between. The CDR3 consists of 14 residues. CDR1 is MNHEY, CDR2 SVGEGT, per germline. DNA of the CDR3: TGTGCCAGCAGACCTGGGGGGCAGGTGAACGAGCAGTACTTC. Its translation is CASRPGGQVNEQYF.